This record looks at one TCR beta chain sequence and its context. The data stem from a study of blood T cell repertoires in COVID-19. Study context: Collection of acute and convalescent COVID-19 samples took place in the United States, Italy and Spain. The cDNA or gDNA used as material had been derived from T cells, B-cell-depleted T cells, or PBMCs.

Trimming took off 0 bases at V and 5 bases at J, with 11 bases between the two ends. From germline, CDR1 is LGHNA and CDR2 YSLEER. The CDR3 loop spans 14 amino acids. Original data processing: Nucleated cell counts were estimated from reference gene primer amplification. Method: immunoSEQ multiplex PCR; TCRdb's copy keeps in-frame clones and lacks some. The D gene and trimming were derived from the DNA, and the V and J assignments and clone size from that table. The sample lists 300,000 to 400,000 clones; roughly 86% were seen once. Patients of the Seattle cohort, enrolled during active infection, were followed longitudinally.

This chain joins TRBV4-3 and TRBJ2-7; maybe TRBD1 (5 bases). The origin of this receptor is a man aged 30-40 years with COVID-19, enrolled during active disease. Sequenced sample: peripheral blood. The CDR3 DNA reads as TGCGCCAGCAGCCAAGATTCCAGGGTCCACGAGCAGTACTTC. Translating it yields CASSQDSRVHEQYF.